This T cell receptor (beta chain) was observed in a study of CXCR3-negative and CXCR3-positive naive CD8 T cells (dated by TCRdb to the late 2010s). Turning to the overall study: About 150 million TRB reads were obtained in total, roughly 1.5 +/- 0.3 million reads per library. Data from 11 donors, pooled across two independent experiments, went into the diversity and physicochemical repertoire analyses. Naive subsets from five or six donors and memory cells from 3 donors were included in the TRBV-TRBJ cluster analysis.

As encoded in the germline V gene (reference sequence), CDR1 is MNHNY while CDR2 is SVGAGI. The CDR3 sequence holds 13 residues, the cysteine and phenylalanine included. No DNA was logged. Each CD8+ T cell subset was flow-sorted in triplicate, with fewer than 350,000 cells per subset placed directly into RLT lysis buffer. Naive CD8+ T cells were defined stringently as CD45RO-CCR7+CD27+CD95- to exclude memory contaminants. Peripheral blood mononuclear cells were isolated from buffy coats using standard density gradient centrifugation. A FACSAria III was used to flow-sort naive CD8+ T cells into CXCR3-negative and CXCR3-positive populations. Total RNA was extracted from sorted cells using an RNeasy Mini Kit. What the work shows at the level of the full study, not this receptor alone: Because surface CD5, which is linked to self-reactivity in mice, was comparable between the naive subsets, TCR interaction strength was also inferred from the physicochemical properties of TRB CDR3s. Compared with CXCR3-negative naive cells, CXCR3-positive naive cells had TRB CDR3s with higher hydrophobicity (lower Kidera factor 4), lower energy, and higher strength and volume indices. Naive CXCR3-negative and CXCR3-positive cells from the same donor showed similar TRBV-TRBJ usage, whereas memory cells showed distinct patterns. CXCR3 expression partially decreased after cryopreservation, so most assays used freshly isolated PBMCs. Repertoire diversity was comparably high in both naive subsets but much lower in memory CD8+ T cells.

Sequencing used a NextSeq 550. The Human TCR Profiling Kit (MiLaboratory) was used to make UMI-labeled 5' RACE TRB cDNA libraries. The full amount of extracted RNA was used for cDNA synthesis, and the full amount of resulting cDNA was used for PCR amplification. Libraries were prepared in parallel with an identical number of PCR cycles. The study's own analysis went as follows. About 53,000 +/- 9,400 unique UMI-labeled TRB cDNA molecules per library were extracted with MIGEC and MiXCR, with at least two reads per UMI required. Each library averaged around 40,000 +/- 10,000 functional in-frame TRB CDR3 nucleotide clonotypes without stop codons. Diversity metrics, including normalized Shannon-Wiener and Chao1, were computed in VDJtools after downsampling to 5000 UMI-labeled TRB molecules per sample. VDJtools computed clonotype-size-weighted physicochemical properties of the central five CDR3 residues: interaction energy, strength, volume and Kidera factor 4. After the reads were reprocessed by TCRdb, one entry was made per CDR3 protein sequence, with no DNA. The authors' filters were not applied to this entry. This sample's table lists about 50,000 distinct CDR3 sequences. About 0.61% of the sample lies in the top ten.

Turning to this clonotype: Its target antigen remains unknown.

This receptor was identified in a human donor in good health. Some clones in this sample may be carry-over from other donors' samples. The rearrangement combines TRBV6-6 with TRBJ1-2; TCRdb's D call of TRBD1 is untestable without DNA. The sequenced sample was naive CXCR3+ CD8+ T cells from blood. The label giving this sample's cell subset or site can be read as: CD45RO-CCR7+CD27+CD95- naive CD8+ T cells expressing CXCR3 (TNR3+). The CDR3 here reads CASRRTENYGYTF.